This T cell receptor (beta chain) was recorded in a study of shared clonotypes between healthy human individuals (dated by TCRdb to 2020 to 2022). With respect to the entire study: The cohort included a few men and a couple of women between 18 and 49 years of age. Each donor's leukapheresis produced roughly between about 0.85 and 10 billion PBMCs. For each donor, three plates each were used for CD4 naive and CD4 memory, two plates were used for CD8 naive, and one plate was used for CD8 memory. Blood TCR repertoires of about 5 healthy adults were deeply sequenced to estimate repertoire size and the extent of clonotype sharing between individuals. To increase sequencing depth and limit assay-specific biases, different laboratories used diverse techniques to prepare libraries and sequence TCR repertoires.

TCR CDR3 regions were amplified from genomic DNA by multiplex PCR using the deep immunoSEQ assay. For each cell subset, the extracted genomic DNA was distributed evenly across all wells of several immunoSEQ 96-well plates, and each plate served as one replicate. For sorted subsets, each replicate PCR was loaded with 200 ng genomic DNA, equivalent to 30,000 or so T cell genomes. Purified libraries were quantified with a Qubit 3.0 fluorometer, sized on a Bioanalyzer 2100, and re-quantified with the KAPA Library Quantification kit. Every immunoSEQ 96-well plate was sequenced on a separate single-read 150-cycle Illumina NextSeq 550 flow cell. The published analysis was carried out like this. Because the immunoSEQ output held only junctional sequences and lacked quality scores, the filtering could not match the filtering applied to full-length reads. Sequences were annotated with PyIR, a Python wrapper for IgBLAST v1.9, and V/J genes and CDR3 were assigned using IMGT germline references. Any read was removed if the V/J assignment was weak (E-value above 1e-6), the CDR3 was missing, or the read contained stop codons, out-of-frame junctions, or ambiguous translated residues. V3J clonotypes were defined as sequences sharing the same inferred V gene, J gene, and CDR3 amino acid sequence. The percentage overlap between two repertoires was calculated by dividing the number of shared unique clonotypes by the size of the smaller repertoire. Richness of each repertoire was evaluated using RTK rarefaction, the Chao1 estimator, and Recon v2.1 estimates of unobserved clonotypes. Generation probabilities for all TCRbeta clonotypes obtained by the gDNA method from a few donors were computed using OLGA. TCRdb mirrors the immuneACCESS table, restricted to in-frame sequences. Some clones are absent from its copies; in checked studies, under half trace to an unresolved V gene, and the reason for the others is unknown. V, J and clone size are taken as reported in that table, and D and trimming were inferred from the DNA itself. The sample profile shows approximately 2.3 million clones; more than 85% of them were found once. Around 0.4% of the sample is held by the ten biggest clonotypes.

General conclusions and limits of the study: Pairwise subsampling indicated that sequencing depth was expected to affect the degree of clonotype sharing among donors. The genetic and exposure-history diversity represented was limited by the small number of donors. When several donors were compared, the shared fraction of clonotypes was about 5.5% for naive CD4, around 3.6% for naive CD8, 2% to 2.5% for memory CD4, and less than 0.5% for memory CD8. Estimated clonotype richness was generally larger for naive than for memory subsets. Clonotypes shared by all four sorted-subset donors showed higher generation probabilities than non-shared clonotypes. Even with the large sequencing depth, rarefaction of the sorted-subset datasets indicated that sequencing was incomplete. Only blood was sampled, and tissue TCR repertoires likely differ from those in blood.

Trimming at the junction amounts to 2 bases on V and 2 bases on J, and the germline ends lie 11 bases apart. Counted from cysteine to phenylalanine, this CDR3 has 14 amino acids. Only CDR3 DNA remains: 42 bases, in frame from the first base. As encoded in the germline V gene (reference sequence), CDR1 is SGHKS while CDR2 is YYEKEE. Healthy HIV-negative adults with no recently reported acute infections or vaccinations were included as donors. Only Caucasian adults living in Nashville, Tennessee, USA were represented among the donors. Magnetic negative selection was used to enrich CD4+ T cells, after which naive cells were positively selected on CD45RA and the negative fraction became the memory subset. Blood was collected by leukapheresis, and PBMCs were isolated by Ficoll-Histopaque density gradient centrifugation and then cryopreserved in liquid nitrogen vapor phase. Analytical flow cytometry was used to check the purity and quantity of each magnetically sorted T cell population. Genomic DNA was isolated from every sorted fraction and measured by UV absorbance on a Nanodrop 2000c.

In regard to this clone: Its antigen is currently not known. No base qualities exist here, and no much larger clone lies one base off it.

The sequence is built from TRBV5-5 and TRBJ2-7; the D region possibly corresponds to TRBD1 (6 bases align). This clonotype was sampled from a man between 18 and 35 years old in good health. Some clones in this sample may be carry-over from other donors' samples. The sequenced sample consisted of naive CD4+ T cells from PBMCs. The cell subset or site label, as the study defines it: CD45RA+ positively selected. This receptor carries the CDR3 CASSFDGGPYEQYF. The DNA is as follows: TGTGCCAGCAGCTTCGATGGGGGCCCCTACGAGCAGTACTTC.